This TCR beta chain is drawn from a study of CD4 T cells in relation to SARS-CoV-2 and coronaviruses. Before the COVID-19 pandemic, during about 2011-2019, CD4+ T cells were taken from unexposed donors. Isolation of CD4+ T cells took place after around 11 days in culture. With respect to this clone: Its specificity is unknown.

Clones were sequenced by immunoSEQ multiplex PCR, and TCRdb holds only the in-frame ones, with some missing. The table lists around 24,000 clones, around 80% of them singletons, with under 11% in the top ten. Germline V gene data show CDR1 as MNHEY and CDR2 as SMNVEV (reference sequence). The CDR3 totals 15 residues. The junction had 4 bases not matched to a gene; V was cut back by 3 bases and J by 4 bases. This receptor was obtained from a human donor in good health. The sequenced sample consisted of CD4+ T cells from PBMCs, cultured in vitro. The rearrangement links TRBV27 to TRBJ2-5, with 11 bases identical to TRBD1. In DNA form, the CDR3 reads TGTGCCAGCAGTTTCCTGGACAGGGGGCGAGAGACCCAGTACTTC. It yields the protein CASSFLDRGRETQYF.